The 31 T cell receptor beta chains below come from one sample, sequenced in a study of T cell clonality in common variable immunodeficiency. Overall study findings and caveats: In common variable immunodeficiency, TCR beta chains reportedly carried fewer deletions and N-nucleotide insertions.

Sequencing was performed with immunoSEQ multiplex PCR; in TCRdb, only in-frame clones are kept and a portion is missing. The repertoire consists of about 19,000 clones, none detected only once. Antigens of these TCRs are unknown. Sequenced material: peripheral blood mononuclear cells. Receptors originate from a human donor with common variable immunodeficiency.

There are a few counts of this clone. The CDR3 bases that were read are TGCAGTGCCGCGGACAGGGGACAGCCC. Its translation: CSAADRGQP. The entire CDR3 sequence reads CSAADRGQPQHF. This chain links TRBV20-1 with TRBJ1-5, with 9 bases aligning to TRBD1. The observed sequence ends 3 residues before the CDR3 terminus, with the missing tail filled in from the germline J gene. CDR1 is DFQATT and CDR2 is SNEGSKA in the germline V gene (reference sequence). The CDR3 extends over 12 amino acids. The J segment lost 7 bases and the V segment lost 6 bases, leaving 4 bases of the junction unmatched.

Ten or more counts support this clone. With the read ending 3 residues before the CDR3 end, the germline J gene is used to fill in that end. The chain combines TRBV12-3 or TRBV12-4 with TRBJ2-1; D call uncertain. The CDR3 contains 12 residues. V lost 1 base, J lost 9 bases, and 7 bases lay in between. CDR3 bases read: TGTGCCAGCAGTTTAGAGAACGGTGAG. This encodes CASSLENGE. The entire CDR3 protein is CASSLENGEQFF.

This clone has a count of ten or more. Read data end 3 residues before the CDR3 end; the end is taken from the germline J gene. The chain recombines TRBV5-1 with TRBJ2-7; perhaps TRBD2 as D (5 bases). The CDR3 totals 14 residues. The V gene's germline CDR1 is SGHRS and CDR2 YFSETQ. With 0 bases removed from V and 0 bases from J, the gap between germline ends came to 7 bases. The sequenced part of the CDR3 DNA is TGCGCCAGCAGCTTGGCAGCGGCCTCCTACGAG. It yields the protein CASSLAAASYE. The CDR3, in full, reads CASSLAAASYEQYF.

Sample share makes this clone medium-sized (0.01 to 0.1%). The read is 3 residues too short to cover the CDR3 end, so that end is filled in from the germline J gene. The V gene is TRBV30, the J gene TRBJ1-5; possible D gene TRBD1, 6 bases. V was cut by 3 bases and J by 4 bases, with 16 bases left in between. Germline CDR1 GTSNPN, CDR2 SVGIG (reference sequence). This CDR3 spans 15 amino acids. The part of the CDR3 DNA that was read is TGTGCCTGGAGGCCGAAACAGGGCTATAATCAGCCC. It codes for CAWRPKQGYNQP. The complete CDR3 reads CAWRPKQGYNQPQHF.

This clone has ten or more counts. The covered CDR3 bases are TGTGCCAGTAGTTCCTTTTTCCGCGGCAATGAG. Translated, it gives CASSSFFRGNE. The complete CDR3 reads CASSSFFRGNEQFF. V and J are TRBV19 and TRBJ2-1; D not resolved. The DNA ends 3 residues before the CDR3 does, and the rest of the CDR3 is filled in from the germline J gene. CDR3 length: 14 amino acids. V dropped 5 bases and J dropped 6 bases, with 14 bases sitting between them. Germline V CDR1 and CDR2: LNHDA, SQIVND (reference sequence).

This clone appeared a few times. Read coverage stops 3 residues before the CDR3 terminus; the germline J gene supplies the remainder. The genes are TRBV7-8 and TRBJ1-2, with a tentative D call TRBD1 (6 bases). V was clipped by 8 bases and J by 2 bases, with 21 bases between them. The CDR3 is 16 residues long. CDR1 and CDR2 (germline): SGHVS, FQNEAQ. Here the CDR3 reads CASRSGTPKANYGYTF. The DNA read from the CDR3 is TGTGCCAGCCGTTCGGGGACACCCAAGGCAAACTATGGC.

This clone was counted ten times or more. The observed sequence ends 3 residues before the CDR3 terminus, with the missing tail filled in from the germline J gene. The rearrangement links TRBV19 to TRBJ1-2; D not certain. The CDR3 is made up of 15 amino acids. Germline V gene lookup returns CDR1 LNHDA and CDR2 SQIVND (reference sequence). With 3 bases removed from V and 1 base from J, the gap between germline ends came to 12 bases. The CDR3: CASSIGPGSNYGYTF. Partial CDR3 DNA: TGTGCCAGTAGTATCGGCCCGGGTAGTAACTATGGC. Supplemented by reference TRBV19 and TRBJ1-2, the full variable domain reads DGGITQSPKYLFRKEGQNVTLSCEQNLNHDAMYWYRQDPGQGLRLIYYSQIVNDFQKGDIAEGYSVSREKKESFPLTVTSAQKNPTAFYLCASSIGPGSNYGYTFGSGTRLTVV.

This clone was observed a handful of times. The CDR3 extends 3 residues past the end of the read, so its final part is completed from the germline J gene. The V and J genes are TRBV19 and TRBJ1-2; 11 nucleotides line up with TRBD1. Germline lookup yields CDR1 LNHDA and CDR2 SQIVND (reference sequence). This CDR3 spans 13 amino acids. The junction had 4 bases not matched to a gene; V was cut back by 8 bases and J by 5 bases. The sequenced CDR3 bases are TGTGCCAGTCGGACAGGGGGCGCATATGGC. This gives the protein CASRTGGAYG. The complete CDR3 sequence is CASRTGGAYGYTF.

This clone was picked up many times. The read halts 3 residues ahead of the CDR3 end, with the missing end drawn from the germline J gene. V is TRBV13 and J is TRBJ2-1; D is unclear. The CDR3 totals 14 residues. The V gene lost 5 bases and the J gene lost 6 bases, with 14 bases spanning the gap. Looked up from germline, CDR1 is PRHDT and CDR2 is FYEKMQ (reference sequence). Here the CDR3 reads CASSPKLPPNEQFF. CDR3 DNA, as far as it was read: TGTGCCAGCAGCCCGAAGCTCCCCCCCAATGAG. Based on the CDR3 plus reference TRBV13 and TRBJ2-1, the full variable domain is AAGVIQSPRHLIKEKRETATLKCYPIPRHDTVYWYQQGPGQDPQFLISFYEKMQSDKGSIPDRFSAQQFSDYHSELNMSSLELGDSALYFCASSPKLPPNEQFFGPGTRLTVL.

This clone was detected only a few times. The CDR3 end lies 3 residues beyond the end of the read and is filled in from the germline J gene. The chain carries TRBV29-1 and TRBJ2-3, with TRBD1 matching 12 bases. J gave up 6 bases and V 7 bases, and 11 bases lay outside the gene matches. Germline V gene lookup returns CDR1 SQVTM and CDR2 ANQGSEA. The CDR3 is 15 amino acids. The CDR3 DNA, read in part, is TGCAGCGGCGTGACCGGGACAGGGGGCTCTGATACG. It encodes CSGVTGTGGSDT. The full-length CDR3 reads as CSGVTGTGGSDTQYF.

Ten or more counts support this clone. The CDR3 is cut off 3 residues early in the read; its end comes from the germline J gene. Other DNA sequences in the sample encode the same CDR3. The rearrangement joins TRBV20-1 to TRBJ2-5; 9 bases agree with TRBD2. The CDR3 runs 14 residues. V trimming: 5 bases; J trimming: 4 bases; junction bases outside the gene matches: 8. The V gene's germline CDR1 is DFQATT and CDR2 SNEGSKA (reference sequence). The sequenced part of the CDR3 DNA is TGCAGTGCTTTACCGGGACTAGCAGGAGAGACC. It specifies CSALPGLAGET. The full CDR3 is CSALPGLAGETQYF.

A few counts support this clone. The CDR3 end is not reached by the read, which stops 3 residues before it; the germline J gene fills it in. This chain connects TRBV20-1 to TRBJ2-5; 7 bases agree with TRBD2. Germline CDR1 is DFQATT and CDR2 is SNEGSKA (reference sequence). The V and J ends lost 4 bases and 5 bases, in that order; junction bases with no gene match: 7. The CDR3 covers 13 residues. The part of the CDR3 DNA that was read is TGCAGTGCTACCCGACTAGCCTGGGAGACC. The encoded protein is CSATRLAWET. The complete CDR3 protein is CSATRLAWETQYF.

The sample holds many counts of this clone. The CDR3 is cut off 3 residues early in the read; its end comes from the germline J gene. V is TRBV4-1 and J is TRBJ2-7; 9 nucleotides line up with TRBD1. Unmatched junction bases numbered 5, after V lost 4 bases and J lost 4 bases. Germline assignment: CDR1 MGHRA and CDR2 YSYEKL. The CDR3 runs to 14 residues. The CDR3 loop is CASSRDRDRYEQYF. The sequenced CDR3 bases are TGCGCCAGCAGCCGGGACAGGGATAGGTACGAG.

Many counts were recorded for this clone. The read ends 3 residues shy of where the CDR3 ends; the end is completed using the germline J gene. The chain employs TRBV28 and TRBJ2-1; 16 positions match TRBD2. CDR1 and CDR2 from the germline V gene are MDHEN and SYDVKM. This CDR3 spans 17 amino acids. The ends lost 6 bases at V and 8 bases at J; junction bases unmatched: 10. The sequenced part of the CDR3 DNA is TGTGCCAGCAGGGAAAGGGGACTAGCGGGAGGGCAAGATGAG. It specifies CASRERGLAGGQDE. The full CDR3 protein is CASRERGLAGGQDEQFF.

This clone was found a few times. The read ends 3 residues before the CDR3 terminus; that terminus is restored from the germline J gene. The chain recombines TRBV7-2 with TRBJ2-7, with unresolved D. Germline V gene sequence: CDR1 SGHTA, CDR2 FQGNSA. This CDR3 is built from 15 residues. V shed 0 bases and J shed 3 bases, with 12 bases lying between them. The sequenced part of the CDR3 DNA is TGTGCCAGCAGCTTAGCTCCCCAGCGCAACTACGAG. It is translated as CASSLAPQRNYE. The CDR3 in full is CASSLAPQRNYEQYF.

This clone occurred many times. Coverage ceases 3 residues before the CDR3 finishes, and the germline J gene fills in the end. The V call is TRBV15, the J call TRBJ1-3; D may be TRBD1 (5 bases). The CDR3 totals 16 residues. Germline V gene data show CDR1 as LNHNV and CDR2 as YYDKDF (reference sequence). The ends were cut back, 5 bases at V and 0 bases at J, with 14 bases in the middle. The sequenced CDR3 bases are TGTGCCACCAGCGGGGCAGGGCTTTCCTCTGGAAACACC. Protein product: CATSGAGLSSGNT. The whole CDR3 region reads CATSGAGLSSGNTIYF. Full variable domain (missing parts from reference TRBV15 and TRBJ1-3): DAMVIQNPRYQVTQFGKPVTLSCSQTLNHNVMYWYQQKSSQAPKLLFHYYDKDFNNEADTPDNFQSRRPNTSFCFLDIRSPGLGDTAMYLCATSGAGLSSGNTIYFGEGSWLTVV.

This clone occurred a few times. Sequencing ends 3 residues short of the CDR3 end; the germline J gene provides the rest. The chain uses TRBV20-1 and TRBJ1-2, with a weak D call TRBD1 (6 bases). Germline-derived CDR1 and CDR2 are DFQATT and SNEGSKA (reference sequence). The CDR3 totals 14 residues. The CDR3 sequence: CSAGGGQGGEAYTF. CDR3 DNA (partial): TGCAGTGCCGGCGGGGGGCAGGGTGGTGAGGCC.

There are a few counts of this clone. With the read ending 3 residues before the CDR3 end, the germline J gene is used to fill in that end. V gene TRBV2 combines with J gene TRBJ2-3; TRBD2 matches 15 bases. Germline CDR1 and CDR2: SNHLY and FYNNEI. This CDR3 is 18 amino acids long. J was trimmed by 0 bases and V by 3 bases; bases with no gene match: 4. Incomplete CDR3 DNA: TGTGCCAGCAGTGATGGACTAGCGGGAGGGTCTAGCACAGATACG. This sequence encodes CASSDGLAGGSSTDT. The whole CDR3 protein reads CASSDGLAGGSSTDTQYF. Based on the CDR3 plus reference TRBV2 and TRBJ2-3, the full variable domain is EPEVTQTPSHQVTQMGQEVILRCVPISNHLYFYWYRQILGQKVEFLVSFYNNEISEKSEIFDDQFSVERPDGSNFTLKIRSTKLEDSAMYFCASSDGLAGGSSTDTQYFGPGTRLTVL.

This clone was seen at least ten times. From the germline J gene comes the end of the CDR3, since the read stops 3 residues before it. The V gene is TRBV18, the J gene TRBJ2-1; weak D call: TRBD2 (5 bases). Germline loops: CDR1 KGHSH, CDR2 LQKENI. Trimming removed 2 bases from V and 5 bases from J, with 19 bases in between. The CDR3 is 17 residues long. CDR3 residues: CASSPFSASPKDNEQFF. Partial CDR3 DNA: TGTGCCAGCTCACCATTTAGCGCAAGCCCGAAGGACAATGAG.

This clone was observed at least ten times. CDR3: CASSLGGGSGIEQYF. The part of the CDR3 DNA that was read is TGTGCCAGCAGCTTAGGGGGGGGTAGCGGGATCGAG. The chain is built from TRBV7-9 and TRBJ2-7; TRBD2 matches at 8 bases. The missing CDR3 end, 3 residues past where the read stops, is filled in from the germline J gene. In germline, CDR1 is SEHNR, CDR2 FQNEAQ (reference sequence). V was pared by 1 base and J by 6 bases, with 8 bases of the junction left unmatched. The length of the CDR3 is 15 residues.

This clone has at least ten counts. The DNA ends 3 residues before the CDR3 does, and the rest of the CDR3 is filled in from the germline J gene. This rearrangement joins TRBV7-6 to TRBJ2-3, with D perhaps matching TRBD2 (6 bases). Deletions cut 2 bases from V and 1 base from J, with 13 bases between. This CDR3 region has 16 residues. Germline CDR1 reads SGHVS; CDR2 reads FNYEAQ. Incomplete CDR3 DNA: TGTGCCAGCAGCTTACTAGAGGGGACTCGCACAGATACG. This encodes CASSLLEGTRTDT. The full CDR3 protein is CASSLLEGTRTDTQYF.

There are many counts of this clone. The CDR3 bases that were read are TGTGCCAGCAGTTTAGGCGCAGGGTCTTCCTACGAG. It translates to CASSLGAGSSYE. The CDR3 as a whole reads CASSLGAGSSYEQYF. The chain is built from TRBV28 and TRBJ2-7; a possible D gene is TRBD1 (5 bases). The read terminates 3 residues before the CDR3 end, so the remaining end is supplied by the germline J gene. The germline V gene has CDR1 MDHEN and CDR2 SYDVKM. CDR3 length: 15 amino acids. Between the trimmed V and J ends, which lost 2 bases and 1 base, there was a span of 12 bases.

This clone occurred many times. The read stops 3 residues short of the end of the CDR3; the missing end is completed from the germline J gene. The V and J genes are TRBV15 and TRBJ1-6, with D perhaps matching TRBD1 (6 bases). V lost 2 bases to trimming and J lost 8 bases, with 16 bases between them. This CDR3 is built from 16 residues. Germline CDR1 reads LNHNV; CDR2 reads YYDKDF (reference sequence). The CDR3 sequence is CATSRRGGAGDSPLHF. The covered CDR3 bases are TGTGCCACCAGCAGAAGGGGAGGGGCAGGGGATTCACCC.

This clone was detected ten times or more. The chain's CDR3 is CSARLAGLYEQFF. The sequenced CDR3 bases are TGCAGTGCCAGGTTAGCGGGACTCTATGAG. This chain connects TRBV20-1 to TRBJ2-1, with 8 bases that match TRBD2. The DNA ends 3 residues before the CDR3 does, and the rest of the CDR3 is filled in from the germline J gene. The junction had 9 bases not matched to a gene; V was cut back by 6 bases and J by 8 bases. The CDR3 covers 13 residues. Germline loops: CDR1 DFQATT, CDR2 SNEGSKA (reference sequence).

This clone has more than one count but fewer than ten. Read sequence stops 3 residues before the CDR3 end, and the germline J gene provides the missing end. J is TRBJ2-7 and V is TRBV5-5; 7 bases agree with TRBD2. CDR1 is SGHKS and CDR2 is YYEKEE in the germline V gene (reference sequence). This CDR3 has 15 amino acids. The ends lost 4 bases at V and 0 bases at J; junction bases unmatched: 7. The covered CDR3 bases are TGTGCCAGCAGCCGAGGGGAGGGGAGCTCCTACGAG. This encodes CASSRGEGSSYE. The CDR3 in its entirety is CASSRGEGSSYEQYF.

A remark on this clone: With the read ending 3 residues before the CDR3 end, the germline J gene is used to fill in that end. This chain uses TRBV20-1 with TRBJ2-7, with TRBD2 matching 8 bases. V gave up 6 bases and J gave up 1 base; unmatched junction bases: 11. Germline V gene lookup returns CDR1 DFQATT and CDR2 SNEGSKA (reference sequence). The CDR3 runs 15 residues. The sequenced part of the CDR3 DNA is TGCAGTGCAGTCGGGGGGGGGACTGGATCCTACGAG. Protein sequence: CSAVGGGTGSYE. The full CDR3 is CSAVGGGTGSYEQYF.

In this sample, this clone turned up many times. The CDR3 end falls 3 residues outside the read, so it is completed with the germline J gene. This chain connects TRBV20-1 to TRBJ1-4, with D uncertain. The CDR3 extends over 13 amino acids. V lost 4 bases, J lost 1 base, and 7 bases lay in between. Germline-derived CDR1 and CDR2 are DFQATT and SNEGSKA (reference sequence). The CDR3 region is CSAKIQTNEKLFF. The CDR3 bases that were read are TGCAGTGCTAAGATACAAACTAATGAAAAA.

This clone turned up a few times. Sequencing ends 3 residues short of the CDR3 end; the germline J gene provides the rest. J is TRBJ1-4 and V is TRBV5-1; TRBD1 matches at 7 bases. Germline CDR1 is SGHRS and CDR2 is YFSETQ. This CDR3 has 14 amino acids. V lost 0 bases and J lost 7; bases outside the gene matches: 3. CDR3 DNA (partial): TGCGCCAGCAGCTTGGGGGACAGTGGTGAAAAA. Protein product: CASSLGDSGEK. The full CDR3 sequence reads CASSLGDSGEKLFF.

This clone was seen at least ten times. The CDR3 end falls 3 residues outside the read, so it is completed with the germline J gene. This chain connects TRBV2 to TRBJ2-2; possible D gene TRBD1, 6 bases. Germline V gene lookup returns CDR1 SNHLY and CDR2 FYNNEI. The CDR3 consists of 15 residues. Trimming removed 3 bases from V and 2 bases from J, with 10 bases in between. The CDR3 loop reads CASSEGTLNTGELFF. CDR3 DNA (partial): TGTGCCAGCAGTGAGGGGACACTTAACACCGGGGAG. Full variable domain (remainder filled in from reference TRBV2 and TRBJ2-2): EPEVTQTPSHQVTQMGQEVILRCVPISNHLYFYWYRQILGQKVEFLVSFYNNEISEKSEIFDDQFSVERPDGSNFTLKIRSTKLEDSAMYFCASSEGTLNTGELFFGEGSRLTVL.

This clone was detected ten times or more. The read gets to within 3 residues of the CDR3 end, and the germline J gene fills in the rest. V is TRBV2 and J is TRBJ1-1; 9 bases are shared with TRBD1. Germline assignment: CDR1 SNHLY and CDR2 FYNNEI. This CDR3 is built from 17 residues. The ends lost 6 bases at V and 2 bases at J; junction bases unmatched: 13. CDR3 DNA, as far as it was read: TGTGCCAGCAGCCTCGGCGAGGGGACAGGGTTTAACACTGAA. This codes for CASSLGEGTGFNTE. The full CDR3 protein reads CASSLGEGTGFNTEAFF.

This clone showed up many times. Sequencing ends 3 residues short of the CDR3 end; the germline J gene provides the rest. This chain joins TRBV28 and TRBJ2-3; 9 nucleotides agree with TRBD2. The CDR3 runs to 16 residues. Unmatched junction bases numbered 7, after V lost 4 bases and J lost 2 bases. Germline CDR1 is MDHEN and CDR2 is SYDVKM. Partial CDR3 DNA: TGTGCCAGCAGTTACCAGACTAGCGGATACACAGATACG. Translation gives CASSYQTSGYTDT. In full, the CDR3 is CASSYQTSGYTDTQYF.